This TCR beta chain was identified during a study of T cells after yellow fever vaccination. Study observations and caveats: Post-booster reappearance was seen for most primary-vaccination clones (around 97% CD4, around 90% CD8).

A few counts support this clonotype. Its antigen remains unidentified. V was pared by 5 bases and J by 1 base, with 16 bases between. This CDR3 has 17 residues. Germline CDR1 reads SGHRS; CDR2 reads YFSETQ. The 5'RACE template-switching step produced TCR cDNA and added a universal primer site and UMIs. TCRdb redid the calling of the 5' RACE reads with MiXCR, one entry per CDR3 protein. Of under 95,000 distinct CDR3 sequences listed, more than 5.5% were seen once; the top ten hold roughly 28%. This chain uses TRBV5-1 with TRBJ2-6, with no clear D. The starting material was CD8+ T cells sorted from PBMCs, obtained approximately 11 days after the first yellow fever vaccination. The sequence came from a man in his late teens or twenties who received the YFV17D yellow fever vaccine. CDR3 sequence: CASRPGPAYSGANVLTF. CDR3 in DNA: TGCGCCAGCAGACCTGGACCAGCATATTCTGGGGCCAACGTCCTGACTTTC.